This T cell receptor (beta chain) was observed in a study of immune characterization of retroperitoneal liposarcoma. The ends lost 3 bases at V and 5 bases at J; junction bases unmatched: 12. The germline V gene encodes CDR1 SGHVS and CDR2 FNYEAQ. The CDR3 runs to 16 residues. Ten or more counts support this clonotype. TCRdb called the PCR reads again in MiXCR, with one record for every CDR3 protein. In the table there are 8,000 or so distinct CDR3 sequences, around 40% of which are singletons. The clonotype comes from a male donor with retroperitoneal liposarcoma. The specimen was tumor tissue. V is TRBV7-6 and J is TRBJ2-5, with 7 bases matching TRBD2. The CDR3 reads CASSFEDWGGRETQYF. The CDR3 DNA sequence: TGTGCCAGCAGCTTCGAGGATTGGGGGGGACGGGAGACCCAGTACTTC.